These 30 T cell receptor beta chains originate from one sample sequenced in a study of cytomegalovirus exposure and HLA in healthy donors. It was with 60 Vbeta and 13 Jbeta primers that the PCR ran. Produced via immunoSEQ multiplex PCR; TCRdb's table is partial and in-frame only. The table has roughly 63,000 clones, over 60% seen once. Sequencing was performed on PBMCs. The receptor set was obtained from a man aged 50 or older in good health and CMV-seropositive.

The gene calls are TRBV7-9 and TRBJ2-5; D might be TRBD1 (5 bases). Trimming pared 1 base from V and 3 bases from J, leaving 6 bases between. This CDR3 has 13 amino acids. Germline CDR1 and CDR2: SEHNR and FQNEAQ (reference sequence). CDR3 sequence: CASSLVGEETQYF. Here the CDR3 DNA reads TGTGCCAGCAGCTTAGTAGGGGAAGAGACCCAGTACTTC.

The chain carries TRBV30 and TRBJ2-7; a weak D match, TRBD2 (5 bases). Trimming removed 4 bases at V and 1 base at J, with 11 bases between. Germline loops: CDR1 GTSNPN, CDR2 SVGIG (reference sequence). The CDR3 extends over 13 amino acids. The CDR3 loop is CAWTGVPSYEQYF. The CDR3 DNA reads TGTGCCTGGACCGGGGTCCCGTCCTACGAGCAGTACTTC.

This rearrangement joins TRBV11-2 to TRBJ1-1, with no clear D. The CDR3 runs 15 residues. CDR1 is SGHAT, CDR2 FQNNGV, per germline. V lost 5 bases and J lost 1, with 14 bases in between. The CDR3 DNA sequence: TGTGCCAGCAGCCCCCGGAGGTCGCCGAACACTGAAGCTTTCTTT. Translated, it gives CASSPRRSPNTEAFF.

The rearrangement uses TRBV7-2 and TRBJ1-2, with 8 bases matching TRBD1. CDR1 is SGHTA, CDR2 FQGNSA, per germline. The CDR3 totals 16 residues. The J segment lost 6 bases and the V segment lost 7 bases, leaving 16 bases of the junction unmatched. Here the CDR3 DNA reads TGTGCCAGCATAACGGGACAGGAGATTCGACGGGATGGCTACACCTTC. It is translated as CASITGQEIRRDGYTF.

CDR3 in DNA: TGTGCCAGCACCATTACGGTCGGGACAGCATATGGCTACACCTTC. Translating gives CASTITVGTAYGYTF. This chain links TRBV6-5 with TRBJ1-2; 7 positions match TRBD1. The J segment lost 5 bases and the V segment lost 7 bases, leaving 13 bases of the junction unmatched. The CDR3 has 15 residues. In germline, CDR1 is MNHEY, CDR2 SVGAGI.

The rearrangement uses TRBV4-2 and TRBJ2-2, with D perhaps matching TRBD1 (5 bases). The germline gives CDR1 LGHNA, CDR2 YNFKEQ. This CDR3 comprises 14 residues. Trimming cost V 2 bases and J 10 bases, with 14 bases left between them. The CDR3 DNA is TGTGCCAGCAGCCAACCAGGCCAGGGCGTGGAGCTGTTTTTT. Protein product: CASSQPGQGVELFF.

This clone was counted a few times. This chain connects TRBV28 to TRBJ1-1, with D uncertain. With 7 bases removed from V and 0 bases from J, the gap between germline ends came to 15 bases. This CDR3 contains 15 residues. Germline CDR1 is MDHEN and CDR2 is SYDVKM. CDR3 in amino acids: CASTGTPLLNTEAFF. As DNA, the CDR3 is TGTGCCAGCACTGGCACCCCTCTCCTGAACACTGAAGCTTTCTTT.

This chain uses TRBV5-1 with TRBJ1-2; D uncertain. CDR1 and CDR2 (germline): SGHRS, YFSETQ. This CDR3 comprises 16 residues. V lost 1 base, J lost 0 bases, and 13 bases lay in between. The chain's CDR3 is CASSLSFPGTNYGYTF. The CDR3 bases are TGCGCCAGCAGCTTGAGTTTTCCGGGAACTAACTATGGCTACACCTTC.

The V and J genes are TRBV6-4 and TRBJ1-4; 11 bases are a match to TRBD1. Trimming at V came to 9 bases and at J to 3 bases, leaving 6 bases not matched to a gene. Germline values: CDR1 MRHNA, CDR2 SNTAGT. The CDR3 spans 15 residues. CDR3 sequence: CASSDRGHPNEKLFF. Written as DNA, the CDR3 is TGTGCCAGTTCGGACAGGGGGCATCCTAATGAAAAACTGTTTTTT.

The chain is built from TRBV9 and TRBJ1-4; D is undetermined. Germline V gene sequence: CDR1 SGDLS, CDR2 YYNGEE. V was clipped by 3 bases and J by 5 bases, with 14 bases between them. This CDR3 comprises 15 residues. This chain's CDR3 is CASSAQPGVNEKLFF. In nucleotides, the CDR3 is TGTGCCAGCAGCGCGCAGCCCGGGGTCAATGAAAAACTGTTTTTT.

This rearrangement joins TRBV10-1 to TRBJ1-2; D is undetermined. With 11 bases removed from V and 5 bases from J, the gap between germline ends came to 6 bases. The CDR3 has 9 residues. Per the germline V gene, CDR1 is WNHNN and CDR2 is SYGVQD (reference sequence). The CDR3 region has the DNA TGCGCCTCGTTATATGGCTACACCTTC. Its translation: CASLYGYTF.

The table lists this clone with a few counts. The gene calls are TRBV28 and TRBJ2-1; 10 bases fit TRBD2. The V and J ends lost 11 bases and 1 base, in that order; junction bases with no gene match: 5. The CDR3 length is 14 residues. Germline values: CDR1 MDHEN, CDR2 SYDVKM. CDR3 sequence (DNA): TGTGCCGCGATAGCGGGAGGTTCCTACAATGAGCAGTTCTTC. As protein: CAAIAGGSYNEQFF.

V and J are TRBV7-9 and TRBJ2-1; 8 bases agree with TRBD2. J gave up 4 bases and V 0 bases, and 14 bases lay outside the gene matches. The CDR3 has 19 amino acids. The germline CDR1 and CDR2 sequences are SEHNR and FQNEAQ (reference sequence). The CDR3 loop is CASSLAGGERGGEYNEQFF. In DNA form, the CDR3 reads TGTGCCAGCAGCTTAGCGGGAGGGGAACGGGGGGGCGAATACAATGAGCAGTTCTTC. Filled out from reference TRBV7-9 and TRBJ2-1, the complete variable domain reads DTGVSQNPRHKITKRGQNVTFRCDPISEHNRLYWYRQTLGQGPEFLTYFQNEAQLEKSRLLSDRFSAERPKGSFSTLEIQRTEQGDSAMYLCASSLAGGERGGEYNEQFFGPGTRLTVL.

This rearrangement joins TRBV7-8 to TRBJ1-3; D is ambiguous. CDR1 SGHVS and CDR2 FQNEAQ come from the germline V gene. This CDR3 is 13 amino acids long. V lost 5 bases and J 3 bases, leaving 8 bases between the germline ends. The DNA for the CDR3 is TGTGCCAGCAGCCCAACGGGTGGAAACACCATATATTTT. Protein product: CASSPTGGNTIYF.

This chain joins TRBV7-8 and TRBJ1-1; the D is unclear. V was clipped by 0 bases and J by 1 base, with 6 bases between them. Germline V gives CDR1 SGHVS, CDR2 FQNEAQ. The CDR3 covers 14 residues. For the CDR3, the DNA is TGTGCCAGCAGCTTAGCGGGCAGGAACACTGAAGCTTTCTTT. This encodes CASSLAGRNTEAFF.

This chain links TRBV5-1 with TRBJ1-5, with TRBD1 matching over 8 bases. CDR3 length: 18 amino acids. Per the germline V gene, CDR1 is SGHRS and CDR2 is YFSETQ. Losses at the gene ends were 2 bases for V and 4 bases for J; bases not matched to a gene: 14. The CDR3 here is CASSFGPLDRAGNQPQHF. The CDR3 nucleotides read TGCGCCAGCAGCTTCGGCCCCTTGGACAGGGCAGGAAATCAGCCCCAGCATTTT.

The J gene is TRBJ2-7, the V gene TRBV18; D unresolved. V gave up 0 bases and J gave up 5 bases, with 14 bases separating them. Looked up from germline, CDR1 is KGHSH and CDR2 is LQKENI. The length of the CDR3 is 15 residues. The CDR3 is CASSPPGWSPNEQYF. The CDR3 DNA reads as TGTGCCAGCTCACCACCGGGCTGGTCCCCGAACGAGCAGTACTTC.

CDR3 in DNA: TGTGCCAGCAGCTTCTCAGACAGGGTAGGCTACGAGCAGTACTTC. Encoded protein: CASSFSDRVGYEQYF. The chain combines TRBV5-6 with TRBJ2-7; 7 bases match TRBD1. CDR3 length equals 15 residues. CDR1 and CDR2 (germline): SGHDT, YYEEEE. Trimming took 2 bases from V and 3 from J; bases not matched to a gene: 8.

J is TRBJ2-5 and V is TRBV2, with 9 positions matching TRBD2. The germline V gene has CDR1 SNHLY and CDR2 FYNNEI. This CDR3 is 17 amino acids long. V was pared by 5 bases and J by 1 base, with 11 bases of the junction left unmatched. This CDR3 reads CASSKGVAGARQETQYF. The DNA of the CDR3 is TGTGCCAGCAGTAAAGGAGTAGCGGGAGCCCGCCAAGAGACCCAGTACTTC. Filled out from reference TRBV2 and TRBJ2-5, the complete variable domain reads EPEVTQTPSHQVTQMGQEVILRCVPISNHLYFYWYRQILGQKVEFLVSFYNNEISEKSEIFDDQFSVERPDGSNFTLKIRSTKLEDSAMYFCASSKGVAGARQETQYFGPGTRLLVL.

The chain is built from TRBV18 and TRBJ1-6; perhaps TRBD1 as D (5 bases). CDR1 is KGHSH, CDR2 LQKENI, per germline. Trimming shortened V by 6 bases and J by 6 bases, and 15 bases separated the two germline ends. This CDR3 comprises 15 residues. As DNA, the CDR3 is TGTGCCAGCTCCAGGACTGGGGGAGGTAATTCACCCCTCCACTTT. This translates into CASSRTGGGNSPLHF. Combining the CDR3 with reference TRBV18 and TRBJ1-6 gives the whole variable domain NAGVMQNPRHLVRRRGQEARLRCSPMKGHSHVYWYRQLPEEGLKFMVYLQKENIIDESGMPKERFSAEFPKEGPSILRIQQVVRGDSAAYFCASSRTGGGNSPLHFGNGTRLTVT.

J is TRBJ2-1 and V is TRBV7-3, with TRBD1 matching 9 bases. Germline loops: CDR1 SGHTA, CDR2 FQGTGA. The CDR3 length is 17 residues. J was trimmed by 1 base and V by 2 bases; bases with no gene match: 6. Written as DNA, the CDR3 is TGTGCCAGCAGCTTATACCCGGGACAGGGTTCCTACAATGAGCAGTTCTTC. Residues: CASSLYPGQGSYNEQFF.

The V call is TRBV5-5, the J call TRBJ2-7; 8 nucleotides match TRBD1. Germline CDR1 SGHKS, CDR2 YYEKEE (reference sequence). The CDR3 is 15 amino acids. V was clipped by 2 bases and J by 0 bases; unmatched bases: 4. The CDR3, as DNA: TGTGCCAGCAGCTTTGGGGACAGGAGCTCCTACGAGCAGTACTTC. Its translation is CASSFGDRSSYEQYF.

There are a few counts of this clone. CDR3 in amino acids: CSVEGPSPQHF. CDR3 coding DNA: TGCAGCGTTGAGGGCCCCTCGCCCCAGCATTTT. V is TRBV29-1 and J is TRBJ1-5; D remains unclear. Trimming left V 3 bases short and J 9 bases short, with 9 bases between. Germline CDR1 is SQVTM and CDR2 is ANQGSEA. This CDR3 has 11 residues.

The CDR3 DNA reads TGTGCCAGCAGGACAGGGAGCAGCTACGAGCAGTACTTC. Translating gives CASRTGSSYEQYF. The chain uses TRBV7-9 and TRBJ2-7; 7 nucleotides align to TRBD1. CDR3 length equals 13 residues. Looked up from germline, CDR1 is SEHNR and CDR2 is FQNEAQ (reference sequence). J lost 3 bases, V lost 6 bases, and 5 bases had no gene match.

The rearrangement links TRBV6-5 to TRBJ1-3; D is unclear. In germline, CDR1 is MNHEY, CDR2 SVGAGI. V lost 2 bases and J lost 2, with 10 bases in between. CDR3 length: 15 residues. CDR3 loop: CASSYEREPGNTIYF. CDR3 sequence (DNA): TGTGCCAGCAGTTACGAGAGGGAACCTGGAAACACCATATATTTT.

The V gene is TRBV4-2, the J gene TRBJ2-2; 7 bases agree with TRBD2. The germline V gene encodes CDR1 LGHNA and CDR2 YNFKEQ. The CDR3 is 16 amino acids. With V trimmed by 4 bases and J by 0 bases, 5 bases remained unmatched. The CDR3 here is CASSPREFSNTGELFF. For the CDR3, the DNA is TGTGCCAGCAGCCCGCGGGAGTTCTCGAACACCGGGGAGCTGTTTTTT.

This chain joins TRBV30 and TRBJ2-3; tentative D call: TRBD2 (5 bases). CDR3 length: 13 amino acids. The germline V gene has CDR1 GTSNPN and CDR2 SVGIG (reference sequence). The V end was cut by 5 bases, the J end by 5 bases, with 14 bases between. The CDR3 nucleotides read TGTGCCTGGCTCAAGGACGGAGGAGATACGCAGTATTTT. It is translated as CAWLKDGGDTQYF.

Points on this clone: Other DNA sequences in this sample translate to the same CDR3. This chain joins TRBV30 and TRBJ2-2, with D possibly being TRBD1 (5 bases). The CDR3 sequence is 11 residues long. Trimming left V 4 bases short and J 11 bases short, with 11 bases between. Germline loops: CDR1 GTSNPN, CDR2 SVGIG (reference sequence). CDR3 amino acids: CAWKDKRELFF. CDR3 nucleotides: TGTGCCTGGAAGGACAAAAGAGAGCTGTTTTTT.

This clone was recorded a few times. The genes are TRBV9 and TRBJ2-7, with 8 bases lining up with TRBD2. The CDR3 sequence is 13 residues long. V shed 3 bases, J shed 5 bases, and the junction held 4 bases outside the gene matches. Germline CDR1 reads SGDLS; CDR2 reads YYNGEE. CDR3 nucleotides: TGTGCCAGCAGCGAGGGACTAGTCAACGAGCAGTACTTC. Amino acid sequence: CASSEGLVNEQYF.

The chain links TRBV9 to TRBJ2-5; 7 nucleotides match TRBD1. This CDR3 spans 14 amino acids. The germline CDR1 and CDR2 sequences are SGDLS and YYNGEE. With 0 bases clipped from V and 2 bases from J, the junction kept 1 base outside the gene matches. The CDR3 here is CASSVGGQQETQYF. Here the CDR3 DNA reads TGTGCCAGCAGCGTAGGGGGACAGCAAGAGACCCAGTACTTC.